This entry features one TCR beta chain sequence. Sequencing was performed with immunoSEQ multiplex PCR; in TCRdb, only in-frame clones are kept and a portion is missing. The sample has 80,000 to 90,000 clones; around 89% are singletons. The record originates from a study of T cells after somatic rescue of genetic block. The CDR3 loop spans 16 amino acids. Germline V gene sequence: CDR1 SQVTM, CDR2 ANQGSEA. V lost 6 bases, J lost 1 base, and 9 bases stayed unmatched. This sequence was found in a woman younger than 35. Material: peripheral blood mononuclear cells (PBMCs). J is TRBJ2-5 and V is TRBV29-1, with 12 bases identical to TRBD2. CDR3: CSVGLAGGPTQETQYF. Written as DNA, the CDR3 is TGCAGCGTGGGGCTAGCGGGAGGGCCCACCCAAGAGACCCAGTACTTC.